The entry that follows covers one T cell receptor beta chain sequence. A single base separates this from a much larger clone, so it may be a read error. This sample is part of a study of spatial heterogeneity in lung cancer. Using its own MiXCR run on the 5' RACE reads, TCRdb lists one record per CDR3 protein. This table holds roughly 110,000 distinct CDR3 sequences, about a tenth found once. Germline CDR1 is SGHVS and CDR2 is FQNEAQ. The CDR3 totals 13 residues. Regarding time point: blood at routine non-recurrence follow-up after resection. The clonotype originates from a female donor with early-stage non-small cell lung cancer. This sequence joins TRBV7-8 and TRBJ2-1, with a possible D match to TRBD2 (6 bases). This specimen was PBMCs, taken at follow-up. The CDR3 reads CPSSQDYYNEQFF. The CDR3, as DNA: TGTCCCAGCAGCCAGGACTATTACAATGAGCAGTTCTTC.